These T cell receptor beta chains were read from a single sample in a study of vaccination and CD4 T cells after COVID-19. These TCRs are of unknown antigen specificity. MiXCR, run by TCRdb on the PCR reads, gives a single entry per CDR3 protein. This sample has some 13,000 distinct CDR3 sequences, with about 50% found just once. The sequenced sample consisted of CD4+ T cells from blood, cultured in vitro. These receptors were obtained from a human donor who had recovered from COVID-19. Both conserved end residues are part of each CDR3. The order of the fields is J gene, D gene, clone size, V gene, CDR3 protein, CDR3 DNA. D genes are given only for firm matches. Clone sizes are given selectively: once, few, many, or a class where the clone is expanded.

J gene: TRBJ1-1; D gene: NA; clone size: few; V gene: TRBV30; CDR3 protein: CAWTNEWDTEAFF; CDR3 DNA: TGTGCCTGGACGAACGAATGGGACACTGAAGCTTTCTTT
J gene: TRBJ1-1; D gene: TRBD1; clone size: few; V gene: TRBV19; CDR3 protein: CASTQGAIFTEAFF; CDR3 DNA: TGTGCCAGTACGCAGGGGGCTATTTTTACTGAAGCTTTCTTT
J gene: TRBJ1-1; D gene: TRBD1; clone size: few; V gene: TRBV6-1; CDR3 protein: CASSEGTGNTEAFF; CDR3 DNA: TGTGCCAGCAGTGAAGGGACAGGGAACACTGAAGCTTTCTTT
J gene: TRBJ1-4; D gene: TRBD1; clone size: NA; V gene: TRBV20-1; CDR3 protein: CSARDDLRQGIEKLFF; CDR3 DNA: TGCAGTGCTAGAGATGATCTAAGACAGGGGATCGAAAAACTGTTTTTT
J gene: TRBJ2-2; D gene: TRBD2; clone size: NA; V gene: TRBV10-3; CDR3 protein: CAIKGLPNTGELFF; CDR3 DNA: TGTGCCATCAAGGGACTACCGAACACCGGGGAGCTGTTTTTT
J gene: TRBJ2-5; D gene: NA; clone size: NA; V gene: TRBV2; CDR3 protein: CASSDLEGETQYF; CDR3 DNA: TGTGCCAGCAGTGACCTGGAGGGGGAGACCCAGTACTTC
J gene: TRBJ2-1; D gene: NA; clone size: few; V gene: TRBV19; CDR3 protein: CASSQVHMGEQFF; CDR3 DNA: TGTGCCAGTAGTCAGGTGCACATGGGGGAGCAGTTCTTC
J gene: TRBJ1-2; D gene: NA; clone size: NA; V gene: TRBV18; CDR3 protein: CASSPRARYYGYTF; CDR3 DNA: TGTGCCAGCTCACCTAGGGCCCGATACTATGGCTACACCTTC
J gene: TRBJ2-2; D gene: NA; clone size: NA; V gene: TRBV6-5; CDR3 protein: CASSYRTNTGELFF; CDR3 DNA: TGTGCCAGCAGTTACAGGACGAACACCGGGGAGCTGTTTTTT
J gene: TRBJ2-1; D gene: NA; clone size: NA; V gene: TRBV7-9; CDR3 protein: CASSRGRDYNEQFF; CDR3 DNA: TGTGCCAGCAGCCGGGGCAGGGACTACAATGAGCAGTTCTTC